This T cell receptor (beta chain) derives from a study of blood T cell repertoires in COVID-19. Study-level background: Sources were T cells, B-cell-depleted T cells, or PBMCs; the material itself was cDNA or gDNA.

CDR3 size: 14 residues. The V and J ends lost 3 bases and 7 bases, in that order; junction bases with no gene match: 5. Germline CDR1 is SGHRS and CDR2 is YFSETQ. Per the original methods: The authors estimated nucleated cell counts from reference gene primer amplification. Clones were read by immunoSEQ multiplex PCR, and TCRdb kept only the in-frame ones, dropping some. V and J calls and clone size come straight from that table; D and trimming were deduced from the DNA. The data hold roughly 100,000 clones, with around 90% observed a single time. Sequencing used peripheral blood. The V call is TRBV5-1, the J call TRBJ1-4; TRBD1 agrees at 8 bases. The clonotype was recovered from a man aged 45-60 years with active COVID-19. The DNA for the CDR3 is TGCGCCAGCAGCTCTGGGACAGGAACTGAAAAACTGTTTTTT. Amino acids: CASSSGTGTEKLFF.